This TCR beta chain stems from a study of PD-L1 blockade in urothelial cancer. About the research overall: T cells were recovered from blood samples at a median of around 140,000.

Repertoires were generated with immunoSEQ multiplex PCR, while TCRdb's copy carries only in-frame clones and drops some. The sample lists 70,000 or so clones; about 89% were seen once. The germline CDR1 and CDR2 sequences are SGHDN and FVKESK. The CDR3 covers 17 residues. The V gene end was trimmed by 1 base and the J gene end by 6 bases; junction bases not matched to a gene: 14. This chain connects TRBV14 to TRBJ2-7; 8 bases line up with TRBD1. The receptor was derived from a man aged 55 to 70 with urothelial cancer. This specimen was PBMCs, taken around atezolizumab (anti-PD-L1) treatment. The CDR3 spells CASSQASRGLIRGEQYF. CDR3 DNA sequence: TGTGCCAGCAGCCAAGCTTCCAGGGGGCTAATCAGAGGCGAGCAGTACTTC. Full variable domain (remainder filled in from reference TRBV14 and TRBJ2-7): EAGVTQFPSHSVIEKGQTVTLRCDPISGHDNLYWYRRVMGKEIKFLLHFVKESKQDESGMPNNRFLAERTGGTYSTLKVQPAELEDSGVYFCASSQASRGLIRGEQYFGPGTRLTVT.